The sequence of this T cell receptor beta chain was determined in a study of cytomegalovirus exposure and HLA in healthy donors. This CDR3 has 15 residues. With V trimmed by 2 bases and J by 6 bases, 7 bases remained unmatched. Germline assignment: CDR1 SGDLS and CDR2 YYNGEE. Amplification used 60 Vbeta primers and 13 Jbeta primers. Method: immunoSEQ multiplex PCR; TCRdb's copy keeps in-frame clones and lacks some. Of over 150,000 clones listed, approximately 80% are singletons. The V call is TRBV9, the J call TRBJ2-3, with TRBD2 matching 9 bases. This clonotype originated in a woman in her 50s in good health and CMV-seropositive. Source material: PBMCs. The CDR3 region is CASSVLAGVPDTQYF. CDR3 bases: TGTGCCAGCAGCGTTTTAGCGGGAGTCCCGGATACGCAGTATTTT.